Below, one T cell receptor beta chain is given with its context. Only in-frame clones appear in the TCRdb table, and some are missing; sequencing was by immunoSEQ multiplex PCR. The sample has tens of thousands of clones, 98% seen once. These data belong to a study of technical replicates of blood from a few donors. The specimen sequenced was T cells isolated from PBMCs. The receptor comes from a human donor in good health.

The CDR3 region is CASSGTATSGANVLTF. The CDR3 DNA follows: TGTGCCAGCAGCGGGACAGCGACCTCTGGGGCCAACGTCCTGACTTTC. The J gene is TRBJ2-6, the V gene TRBV28; 7 bases align to TRBD1. This CDR3 has 16 residues. The germline V gene has CDR1 MDHEN and CDR2 SYDVKM. The junction had 5 bases not matched to a gene; V was cut back by 6 bases and J by 0 bases.